Each of the 19 T cell receptor beta chains below was sequenced from the same sample in a study of early T cells in non-severe SARS-CoV-2 infection. MiXCR, run by TCRdb on the 5' RACE reads, gives a single entry per CDR3 protein. The sample shows roughly 27,000 distinct CDR3 sequences, about 5% of them seen only once. The sample comprised whole blood. Receptors originate from an adult who was a healthcare worker with PCR-confirmed SARS-CoV-2 infection or an uninfected control (not recorded which).

The sample holds many counts of this clonotype. The J gene is TRBJ2-7, the V gene TRBV10-3; tentatively, D is TRBD1 (6 bases). The CDR3 is 14 amino acids. Deletions cut 6 bases from V and 6 bases from J, with 18 bases between. The V gene's germline CDR1 is ENHRY and CDR2 SYGVKD. CDR3 protein: CAISPGHILGEQYF. CDR3 coding DNA: TGTGCCATCAGCCCGGGACACATCCTTGGCGAGCAGTACTTC.

This clonotype occurred many times. This chain joins TRBV7-6 and TRBJ2-5, with D perhaps matching TRBD1 or TRBD2 (5 bases each). The germline V gene has CDR1 SGHVS and CDR2 FNYEAQ. V was trimmed by 2 bases and J by 5 bases, leaving 9 bases between them. The CDR3 length is 13 residues. DNA for the CDR3: TGTGCCAGCAGCTTACGCAGGGAGGAGACCCAGTACTTC. This gives the protein CASSLRREETQYF.

This clonotype was recorded many times. The chain uses TRBV7-6 and TRBJ1-1; 8 positions match TRBD1. Germline trimming cut 4 bases from V and 5 bases from J; bases unmatched to any gene: 3. CDR3 length: 13 residues. Germline CDR1 reads SGHVS; CDR2 reads FNYEAQ. This CDR3 is CASSSDRVTEAFF. CDR3 DNA sequence: TGTGCCAGCAGCTCGGACAGGGTGACTGAAGCTTTCTTT.

The chain links TRBV5-1 to TRBJ2-7; TRBD1 matches at 11 bases. Germline CDR1 reads SGHRS; CDR2 reads YFSETQ. This CDR3 is 14 amino acids long. The J segment lost 4 bases and the V segment lost 2 bases, leaving 2 bases of the junction unmatched. Written as DNA, the CDR3 is TGCGCCAGCAGCTTAGGACAGGGGGCTTACGAGCAGTACTTC. Translation: CASSLGQGAYEQYF.

This clonotype was recorded at least ten times. The chain is built from TRBV18 and TRBJ1-5; D is ambiguous. Per the germline V gene, CDR1 is KGHSH and CDR2 is LQKENI. V lost 0 bases and J lost 5, with 14 bases in between. The CDR3 has 16 amino acids. Here the CDR3 reads CASSPPGTQRDQPQHF. The DNA for the CDR3 is TGTGCCAGCTCACCACCAGGCACCCAGAGGGATCAGCCCCAGCATTTT.

In this sample, this clonotype turned up many times. The V gene is TRBV12-3 or TRBV12-4, the J gene TRBJ2-5, with D hard to call. The V end was cut by 6 bases, the J end by 4 bases, with 6 bases between. CDR3 length: 11 amino acids. CDR3 coding DNA: TGTGCCAGCAGCCGAACAGAGACCCAGTACTTC. Translation gives CASSRTETQYF.

This clonotype came up many times. This chain links TRBV2 with TRBJ2-7, with TRBD1 matching 7 bases. Germline-derived CDR1 and CDR2 are SNHLY and FYNNEI. J lost 2 bases, V lost 2 bases, and 3 bases had no gene match. There are 14 residues in the CDR3. For the CDR3, the DNA is TGTGCCAGCAGTGAATGGGACAGTACCTACGAGCAGTACTTC. Its protein is CASSEWDSTYEQYF.

This clonotype was recorded many times. The rearrangement joins TRBV6-5 to TRBJ1-2; D is uncertain. With 0 bases removed from V and 2 bases from J, the gap between germline ends came to 7 bases. From germline, CDR1 is MNHEY and CDR2 SVGAGI. The CDR3 sequence is 14 residues long. CDR3 nucleotide sequence: TGTGCCAGCAGTTACTCGTTCGCGAACTATGGCTACACCTTC. Translating gives CASSYSFANYGYTF.

A few counts support this clonotype. The V gene is TRBV5-1, the J gene TRBJ2-7; D may match TRBD1 or TRBD2 (6 bases each). V lost 5 bases, J lost 4 bases, and 10 bases lay in between. This CDR3 contains 12 residues. Per germline, CDR1 SGHRS and CDR2 YFSETQ. The CDR3 region has the DNA TGCGCCAGCAGGGGGGGCGCGTACGAGCAGTACTTC. Translated: CASRGGAYEQYF.

This clonotype occurred many times. V usage is TRBV3-1 and J usage is TRBJ1-1, with D possibly being TRBD1 (6 bases). This CDR3 has 18 amino acids. From germline, CDR1 is LGHDT and CDR2 YNNKEL (reference sequence). Between the trimmed V and J ends, which lost 2 bases and 1 base, there was a span of 20 bases. In DNA, the CDR3 is TGTGCCAGCAGCCAATACGGGGCGTCGGGGGGCTCGAACACTGAAGCTTTCTTT. It specifies CASSQYGASGGSNTEAFF.

This clonotype was picked up many times. The chain couples TRBV30 to TRBJ1-1; D remains unclear. The V gene's germline CDR1 is GTSNPN and CDR2 SVGIG (reference sequence). V lost 0 bases and J lost 3, with 8 bases in between. The CDR3 sequence is 13 residues long. The CDR3 DNA is TGTGCCTGGAGTGTCTCTCAGTACACTGAAGCTTTCTTT. Its protein is CAWSVSQYTEAFF.

This clonotype was seen at least ten times. The CDR3 here is CSAEMGTGREQYF. The CDR3 DNA sequence: TGCAGCGCCGAAATGGGGACAGGGCGCGAGCAGTACTTC. The chain is built from TRBV29-1 and TRBJ2-7, with 9 bases matching TRBD1. Germline V gene lookup returns CDR1 SQVTM and CDR2 ANQGSEA. V was clipped by 7 bases and J by 6 bases; unmatched bases: 10. CDR3 size: 13 residues.

This clonotype was counted many times. The chain recombines TRBV5-1 with TRBJ2-3; 9 nucleotides line up with TRBD1. CDR1 SGHRS and CDR2 YFSETQ come from the germline V gene. With V trimmed by 5 bases and J by 6 bases, 7 bases remained unmatched. This CDR3 region has 14 residues. The CDR3 nucleotides read TGCGCCAGCAGTCAACAGGGGGCCTGGGATACGCAGTATTTT. This translates into CASSQQGAWDTQYF.

This clonotype was counted many times. The V and J genes are TRBV25-1 and TRBJ2-7; the match to TRBD1 covers 8 bases. The CDR3 runs to 15 residues. The germline CDR1 and CDR2 sequences are MGHDK and SYGVNS. Trimming at V came to 5 bases and at J to 1 base, leaving 7 bases not matched to a gene. The CDR3 sequence is CASSSMGQDSYEQYF. The CDR3 bases are TGTGCCAGCAGTAGCATGGGACAGGATTCCTACGAGCAGTACTTC.

The chain recombines TRBV24-1 with TRBJ2-1; the D call may be TRBD1 or TRBD2 (5 bases each). There are 12 residues in the CDR3. CDR1 KGHDR and CDR2 SFDVKD come from the germline V gene. V lost 4 bases, J lost 14 bases, and 14 bases lay in between. The CDR3 loop is CATSEAGTREFF. CDR3 DNA: TGTGCCACCAGTGAAGCCGGGACCCGGGAGTTCTTC.

The CDR3 region is CASSPRTKEGYTF. The CDR3 nucleotides read TGTGCCAGCAGCCCGCGGACCAAGGAGGGCTACACCTTC. The chain combines TRBV3-1 with TRBJ1-2; D remains unclear. This CDR3 is 13 amino acids long. Germline CDR1 is LGHDT and CDR2 is YNNKEL (reference sequence). Trimming took 4 bases from V and 8 from J, leaving 14 bases between them.

This clonotype was observed many times. The chain joins TRBV12-3 or TRBV12-4 to TRBJ1-2; D uncertain. With 5 bases removed from V and 8 bases from J, the gap between germline ends came to 9 bases. This CDR3 is 11 amino acids long. The chain's CDR3 is CASSNAGGYTF. The CDR3 nucleotides are TGTGCCAGCAGTAACGCCGGCGGCTACACCTTC.

At least ten counts were recorded for this clonotype. The gene calls are TRBV11-3 and TRBJ2-1, with 12 bases that match TRBD2. The CDR3 spans 16 residues. V lost 5 bases to trimming and J lost 6 bases; unmatched junction nucleotides: 8. The germline V gene has CDR1 SGHNT and CDR2 YENEEA. The CDR3: CASSPRGLAGFNEQFF. Here the CDR3 DNA reads TGTGCCAGCAGCCCACGCGGACTAGCGGGATTCAATGAGCAGTTCTTC.

This clonotype was found many times. The V and J genes are TRBV3-1 and TRBJ1-1, with D hard to call. V dropped 1 base and J dropped 1 base, with 10 bases sitting between them. The CDR3 is 15 residues long. Germline V gene data show CDR1 as LGHDT and CDR2 as YNNKEL (reference sequence). The CDR3 sequence is CASSQGLLQNTEAFF. DNA for the CDR3: TGTGCCAGCAGCCAAGGGTTATTGCAGAACACTGAAGCTTTCTTT.